The 20 T cell receptor beta chains below all came from one sample that was sequenced in a study of regulatory T cells in long-lasting Graves disease. Regarding time point: persistent/refractory GD, antithyroid drugs over 5 years with positive TRAb. Scientists built the TCR library using RNA that was extracted from PBMCs. Construction of the TCR beta libraries employed iRepertoire HTBI primers in conjunction with Arm-PCR of CDR3 regions. In TCRdb, the multiplex PCR reads were re-called with MiXCR into one record per CDR3 protein. The data show about 430,000 distinct CDR3 sequences, roughly a fifth seen once. The sequencing used peripheral blood mononuclear cells (PBMCs), collected when the disease was refractory, from a patient treated with antithyroid drugs. Every receptor here comes from a female donor with Graves disease.

This clonotype was counted many times. This chain uses TRBV5-1 with TRBJ2-7, with 11 positions matching TRBD1. The V gene end was trimmed by 2 bases and the J gene end by 3 bases; junction bases not matched to a gene: 7. The CDR3 consists of 16 residues. The V gene's germline CDR1 is SGHRS and CDR2 YFSETQ. The CDR3 sequence is CASSLGGTGGDYEQYF. Written as DNA, the CDR3 is TGCGCCAGCAGCTTAGGTGGGACAGGGGGGGACTACGAGCAGTACTTC.

This clonotype was detected only a few times. This chain links TRBV19 with TRBJ1-5, with 9 positions matching TRBD1. V dropped 5 bases and J dropped 15; count of bases not matched to a gene: 8. The CDR3 spans 12 residues. Germline V gene data show CDR1 as LNHDA and CDR2 as SQIVND (reference sequence). This CDR3 reads CASSPGTGRLHF. The CDR3 nucleotides are TGTGCCAGTAGTCCCGGGACAGGGAGGTTGCATTTT.

This clonotype was detected many times. This sequence joins TRBV9 and TRBJ1-1; D call uncertain. The CDR3 has 15 amino acids. Germline V gives CDR1 SGDLS, CDR2 YYNGEE. Trimming left V 2 bases short and J 1 base short, with 12 bases between. CDR3 in amino acids: CASSVEYGQNTEAFF. The CDR3 bases are TGTGCCAGCAGCGTCGAATACGGGCAGAACACTGAAGCTTTCTTT. Complete variable domain (other parts from reference TRBV9 and TRBJ1-1): DSGVTQTPKHLITATGQRVTLRCSPRSGDLSVYWYQQSLDQGLQFLIQYYNGEERAKGNILERFSAQQFPDLHSELNLSSLELGDSALYFCASSVEYGQNTEAFFGQGTRLTVV.

This clonotype was seen a few times. CDR3 DNA sequence: TGCAGTGCTAGAGATCAGCGGGAGGCCCAAGAGACCCAGTACTTC. Translating it yields CSARDQREAQETQYF. The J gene is TRBJ2-5, the V gene TRBV20-1; the match to TRBD2 covers 9 bases. The ends lost 0 bases at V and 1 base at J; junction bases unmatched: 3. The CDR3 covers 15 residues. The germline V gene has CDR1 DFQATT and CDR2 SNEGSKA (reference sequence).

This clonotype was counted ten times or more. The chain employs TRBV7-9 and TRBJ2-7; maybe TRBD2 (5 bases). Deletions cut 1 base from V and 3 bases from J, with 10 bases between. Germline V gene lookup returns CDR1 SEHNR and CDR2 FQNEAQ (reference sequence). CDR3 length: 14 residues. This chain's CDR3 is CASSLDPAVYEQYF. The DNA for the CDR3 is TGTGCCAGCAGCTTAGATCCAGCGGTCTACGAGCAGTACTTC.

This clonotype was observed a single time. This sequence may be a read error, since a much larger clone differs from it by one base. This chain uses TRBV28 with TRBJ1-1; D is undetermined. From germline, CDR1 is MDHEN and CDR2 SYDVKM. The CDR3 extends over 14 amino acids. CDR3 amino acids: CAGSPDKMNTEAFF. In DNA, the CDR3 is TGTGCCGGCAGTCCCGACAAAATGAACACTGAAGCTTTCTTT.

The gene calls are TRBV29-1 and TRBJ2-7; tentative D call: TRBD1 (6 bases). Trimming stripped 5 bases from V and 3 bases from J, with 14 bases between. Germline V CDR1 and CDR2: SQVTM, ANQGSEA. The CDR3 extends over 13 amino acids. The CDR3 loop reads CSVMDSEIYEQYF. CDR3 DNA: TGCAGCGTTATGGACAGTGAAATCTACGAGCAGTACTTC.

The chain joins TRBV14 to TRBJ2-4; no clear D. The CDR3 is 12 amino acids. The V and J ends lost 0 bases and 6 bases respectively, with 3 bases between them. Germline values: CDR1 SGHDN, CDR2 FVKESK. The CDR3 nucleotides are TGTGCCAGCAGCCAAGACCGAAACATTCAGTACTTC. Its translation is CASSQDRNIQYF.

This clonotype was counted at least ten times. V is TRBV28 and J is TRBJ1-2; no reliable D call. Deletions cut 7 bases from V and 4 bases from J, with 7 bases between. Germline CDR1 MDHEN, CDR2 SYDVKM. The CDR3 totals 11 residues. The CDR3, as DNA: TGTGCCAGCACCCTTGGCTATGGCTACACCTTC. Translation gives CASTLGYGYTF.

This clonotype was found many times. The chain carries TRBV27 and TRBJ1-1; perhaps TRBD1 as D (6 bases). From germline, CDR1 is MNHEY and CDR2 SMNVEV (reference sequence). This CDR3 region has 15 residues. With 5 bases removed from V and 0 bases from J, the gap between germline ends came to 13 bases. For the CDR3, the DNA is TGTGCCAGCAGTAACCTTGGACAGATGAACACTGAAGCTTTCTTT. Translated, it gives CASSNLGQMNTEAFF.

The V gene is TRBV4-1, the J gene TRBJ1-5, with a possible D match to TRBD1 (5 bases). V shed 0 bases and J shed 6 bases, with 12 bases lying between them. The CDR3 is 15 amino acids. CDR1 and CDR2 (germline): MGHRA, YSYEKL. The DNA for the CDR3 is TGCGCCAGCAGCCAAGATTTTCGGGGGTTTCAGCCCCAGCATTTT. Translating it yields CASSQDFRGFQPQHF.

This clonotype was counted only a few times. V gene TRBV19 combines with J gene TRBJ1-2; 9 bases match TRBD1. This CDR3 region has 16 residues. After removal of 0 bases from V and 3 bases from J, the junction contained 5 bases not matched to a gene. Germline V CDR1 and CDR2: LNHDA, SQIVND (reference sequence). In DNA, the CDR3 is TGTGCCAGTAGTATAGACGCCGGGACAGGGTACTATGGCTACACCTTC. Translated, it gives CASSIDAGTGYYGYTF. Using reference TRBV19 and TRBJ1-2 for the parts outside the CDR3, the full variable domain is DGGITQSPKYLFRKEGQNVTLSCEQNLNHDAMYWYRQDPGQGLRLIYYSQIVNDFQKGDIAEGYSVSREKKESFPLTVTSAQKNPTAFYLCASSIDAGTGYYGYTFGSGTRLTVV.

The sample holds many counts of this clonotype. The genes are TRBV28 and TRBJ1-1; D not certain. V dropped 3 bases and J dropped 5 bases, with 13 bases sitting between them. The CDR3 has 14 amino acids. Per the germline V gene, CDR1 is MDHEN and CDR2 is SYDVKM. CDR3 sequence (DNA): TGTGCCAGCAGTTTCGGATCCATGGGAACTGAAGCTTTCTTT. It encodes CASSFGSMGTEAFF.

This clonotype was observed many times. V is TRBV27 and J is TRBJ2-2, with D maybe TRBD2 (5 bases). V lost 10 bases and J lost 5, with 23 bases in between. The CDR3 loop spans 16 amino acids. The germline V gene encodes CDR1 MNHEY and CDR2 SMNVEV (reference sequence). The CDR3 region is CATLPGWRVVTGELFF. The CDR3, as DNA: TGTGCCACCCTCCCGGGTTGGCGGGTGGTTACCGGGGAGCTGTTTTTT.

This clonotype was observed a few times. This rearrangement joins TRBV20-1 to TRBJ2-5; the match to TRBD2 covers 8 bases. V shed 6 bases, J shed 1 base, and the junction held 7 bases outside the gene matches. CDR1 and CDR2 (germline): DFQATT, SNEGSKA (reference sequence). The CDR3 sequence is 14 residues long. The CDR3 DNA reads TGCAGTGCCAGGAGTAGCGGGGCCCAAGAGACCCAGTACTTC. Translated, it gives CSARSSGAQETQYF.

In this sample, this clonotype turned up once. A much larger clone lies a single base off, so this may be a read error. The chain couples TRBV28 to TRBJ2-7; 10 positions agree with TRBD2. The CDR3 loop spans 15 amino acids. Trimming removed 6 bases from V and 3 bases from J; junction bases left unmatched: 8. Germline CDR1 and CDR2: MDHEN and SYDVKM. DNA for the CDR3: TGTGCCAGCAGGGGTCTAGCGGGAGTTTTCTACGAGCAGTACTTC. This gives the protein CASRGLAGVFYEQYF.

This clonotype was seen a few times. The CDR3, as DNA: TGCGCCAGCAGTCCATTTCTAGCGGGAGGAATCAATGAGCAGTTCTTC. It translates to CASSPFLAGGINEQFF. This rearrangement joins TRBV10-1 to TRBJ2-1; 11 bases are shared with TRBD2. In germline, CDR1 is WNHNN, CDR2 SYGVQD (reference sequence). The CDR3 is made up of 16 amino acids. V trimming: 5 bases; J trimming: 6 bases; junction bases outside the gene matches: 9.

This clonotype has at least ten counts. The gene calls are TRBV6-1 and TRBJ2-7; 14 nucleotides line up with TRBD2. Per the germline V gene, CDR1 is MNHNS and CDR2 is SASEGT. With 6 bases clipped from V and 6 bases from J, the junction kept 7 bases outside the gene matches. The length of the CDR3 is 15 residues. Here the CDR3 reads CASRRPGLAGVEQYF. The DNA of the CDR3 is TGTGCCAGCAGGCGACCGGGACTAGCGGGAGTCGAGCAGTACTTC.

J is TRBJ2-2 and V is TRBV9; TRBD1 matches 9 bases. Germline V gives CDR1 SGDLS, CDR2 YYNGEE. V lost 4 bases, J lost 5 bases, and 9 bases stayed unmatched. This CDR3 comprises 16 residues. The CDR3 loop is CASSIGLGQGTGELFF. In DNA, the CDR3 is TGTGCCAGCAGCATTGGTTTAGGACAGGGGACCGGGGAGCTGTTTTTT.

This chain connects TRBV5-1 to TRBJ1-1; D not certain. CDR1 is SGHRS, CDR2 YFSETQ, per germline. The germline V and J ends were trimmed by 4 bases and 7 bases, with 11 bases remaining between them. CDR3 length equals 12 residues. Written as DNA, the CDR3 is TGCGCCAGCAGCCCGGGTTCCTATGAAGCTTTCTTT. Translating it yields CASSPGSYEAFF.